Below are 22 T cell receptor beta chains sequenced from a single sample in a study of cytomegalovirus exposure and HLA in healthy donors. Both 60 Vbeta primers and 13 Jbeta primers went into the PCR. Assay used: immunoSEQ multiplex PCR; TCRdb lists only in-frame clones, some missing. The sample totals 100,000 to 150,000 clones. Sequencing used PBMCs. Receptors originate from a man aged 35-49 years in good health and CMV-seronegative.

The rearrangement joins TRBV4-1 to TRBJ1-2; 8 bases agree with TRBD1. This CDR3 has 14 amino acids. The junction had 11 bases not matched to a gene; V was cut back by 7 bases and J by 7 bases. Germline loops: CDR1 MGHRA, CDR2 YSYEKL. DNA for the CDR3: TGCGCCAGCACCGGGACAGGCCGGTTGAGTGGCTACACCTTC. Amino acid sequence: CASTGTGRLSGYTF.

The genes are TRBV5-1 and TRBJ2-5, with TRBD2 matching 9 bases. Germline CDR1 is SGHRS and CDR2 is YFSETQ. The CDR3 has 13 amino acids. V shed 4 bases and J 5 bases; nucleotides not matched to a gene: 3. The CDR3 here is CASSASGRETQYF. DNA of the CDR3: TGCGCCAGCAGCGCAAGCGGGAGGGAGACCCAGTACTTC.

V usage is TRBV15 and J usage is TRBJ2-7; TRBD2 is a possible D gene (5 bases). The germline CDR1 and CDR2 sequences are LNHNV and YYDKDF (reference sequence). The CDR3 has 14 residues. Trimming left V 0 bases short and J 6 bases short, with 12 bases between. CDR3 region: CATSREMAGLEQYF. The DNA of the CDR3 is TGTGCCACCAGCAGAGAAATGGCGGGTCTCGAGCAGTACTTC. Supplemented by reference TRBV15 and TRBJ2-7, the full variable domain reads DAMVIQNPRYQVTQFGKPVTLSCSQTLNHNVMYWYQQKSSQAPKLLFHYYDKDFNNEADTPDNFQSRRPNTSFCFLDIRSPGLGDTAMYLCATSREMAGLEQYFGPGTRLTVT.

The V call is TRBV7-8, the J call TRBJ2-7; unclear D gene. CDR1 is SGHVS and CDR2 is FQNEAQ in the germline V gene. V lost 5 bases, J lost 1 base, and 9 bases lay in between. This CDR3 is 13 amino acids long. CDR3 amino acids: CASSRDWSYEQYF. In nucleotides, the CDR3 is TGTGCCAGCAGCCGAGACTGGTCCTACGAGCAGTACTTC.

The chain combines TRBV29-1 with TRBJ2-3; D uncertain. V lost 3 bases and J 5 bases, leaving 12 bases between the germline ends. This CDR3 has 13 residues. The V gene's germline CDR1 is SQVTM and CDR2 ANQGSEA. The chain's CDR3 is CSVEGSPKDTQYF. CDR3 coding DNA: TGCAGCGTTGAGGGCAGCCCCAAAGATACGCAGTATTTT.

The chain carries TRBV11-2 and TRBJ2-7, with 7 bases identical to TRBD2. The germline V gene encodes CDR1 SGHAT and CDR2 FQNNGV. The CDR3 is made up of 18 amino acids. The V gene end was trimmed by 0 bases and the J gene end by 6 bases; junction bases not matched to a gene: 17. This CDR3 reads CASSLDLPTSAVIVEQYF. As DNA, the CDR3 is TGTGCCAGCAGCTTAGATTTGCCCACTAGCGCAGTGATTGTCGAGCAGTACTTC. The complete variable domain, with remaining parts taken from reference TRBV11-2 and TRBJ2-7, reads EAGVAQSPRYKIIEKRQSVAFWCNPISGHATLYWYQQILGQGPKLLIQFQNNGVVDDSQLPKDRFSAERLKGVDSTLKIQPAKLEDSAVYLCASSLDLPTSAVIVEQYFGPGTRLTVT.

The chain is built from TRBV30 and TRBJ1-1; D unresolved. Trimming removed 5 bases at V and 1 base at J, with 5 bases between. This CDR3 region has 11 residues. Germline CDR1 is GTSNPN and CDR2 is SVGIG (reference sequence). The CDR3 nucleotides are TGTGCCTGGGTTCGGAACACTGAAGCTTTCTTT. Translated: CAWVRNTEAFF.

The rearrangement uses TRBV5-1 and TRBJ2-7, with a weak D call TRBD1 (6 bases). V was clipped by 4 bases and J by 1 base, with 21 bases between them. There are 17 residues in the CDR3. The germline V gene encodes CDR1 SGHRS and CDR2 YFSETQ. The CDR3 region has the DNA TGCGCCAGCAGCCGCCTGAGGGGGAGAGAGGGGTCCTACGAGCAGTACTTC. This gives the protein CASSRLRGREGSYEQYF.

The CDR3 is CASRGLSTDTQYF. In DNA, the CDR3 is TGTGCCAGTAGGGGGCTAAGCACAGATACGCAGTATTTT. The gene calls are TRBV19 and TRBJ2-3, with D possibly being TRBD1 (5 bases). CDR1 is LNHDA, CDR2 SQIVND, per germline (reference sequence). V lost 6 bases and J lost 0, with 7 bases in between. The CDR3 runs to 13 residues.

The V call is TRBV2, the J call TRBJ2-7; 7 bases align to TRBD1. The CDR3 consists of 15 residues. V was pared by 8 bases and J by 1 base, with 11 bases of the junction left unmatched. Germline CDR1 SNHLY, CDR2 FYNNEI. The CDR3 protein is CASGIRDRKSYEQYF. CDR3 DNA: TGTGCCAGCGGTATACGGGACAGAAAATCCTACGAGCAGTACTTC.

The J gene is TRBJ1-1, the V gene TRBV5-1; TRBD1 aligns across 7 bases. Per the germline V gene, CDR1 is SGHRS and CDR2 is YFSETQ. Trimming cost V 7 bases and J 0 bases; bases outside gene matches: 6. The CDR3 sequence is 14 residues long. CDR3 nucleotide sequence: TGCGCCAGCCGTCGGGACAGCCTGAACACTGAAGCTTTCTTT. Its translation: CASRRDSLNTEAFF.

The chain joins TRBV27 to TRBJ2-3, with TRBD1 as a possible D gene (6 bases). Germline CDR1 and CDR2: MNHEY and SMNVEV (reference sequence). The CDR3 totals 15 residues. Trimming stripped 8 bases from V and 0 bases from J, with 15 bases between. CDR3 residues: CASRPTGHSTDTQYF. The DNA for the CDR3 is TGTGCCAGCCGGCCGACGGGACATAGCACAGATACGCAGTATTTT.

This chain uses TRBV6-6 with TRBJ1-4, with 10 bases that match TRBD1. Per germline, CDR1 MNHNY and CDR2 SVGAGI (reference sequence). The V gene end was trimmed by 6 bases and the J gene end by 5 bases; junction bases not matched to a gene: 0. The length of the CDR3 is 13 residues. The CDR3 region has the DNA TGTGCCAGCAGGGACAGGGGGAATGAAAAACTGTTTTTT. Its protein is CASRDRGNEKLFF.

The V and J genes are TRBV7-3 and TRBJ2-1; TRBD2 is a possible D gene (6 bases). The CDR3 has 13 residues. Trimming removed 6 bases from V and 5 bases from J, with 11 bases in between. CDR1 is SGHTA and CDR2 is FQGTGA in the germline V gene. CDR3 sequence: CASRSVADNEQFF. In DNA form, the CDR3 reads TGTGCCAGCAGATCCGTAGCGGACAATGAGCAGTTCTTC.

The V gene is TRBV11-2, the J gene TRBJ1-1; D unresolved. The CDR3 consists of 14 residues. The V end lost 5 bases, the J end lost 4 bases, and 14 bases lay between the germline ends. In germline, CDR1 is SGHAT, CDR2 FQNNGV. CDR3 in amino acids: CASSPLKAGTEAFF. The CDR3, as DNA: TGTGCCAGCAGCCCCCTTAAGGCAGGCACTGAAGCTTTCTTT.

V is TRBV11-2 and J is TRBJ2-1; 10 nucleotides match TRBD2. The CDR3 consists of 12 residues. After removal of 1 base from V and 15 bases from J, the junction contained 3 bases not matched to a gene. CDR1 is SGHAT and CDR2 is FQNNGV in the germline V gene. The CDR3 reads CASSLVSSGRFF. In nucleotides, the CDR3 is TGTGCCAGCAGCTTAGTCTCTAGCGGGAGGTTCTTC.

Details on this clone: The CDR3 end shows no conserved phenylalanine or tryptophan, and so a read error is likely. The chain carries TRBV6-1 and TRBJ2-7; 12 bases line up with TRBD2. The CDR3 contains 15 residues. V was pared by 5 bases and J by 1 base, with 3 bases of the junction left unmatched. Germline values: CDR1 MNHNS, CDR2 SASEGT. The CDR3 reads CASSFGTSGSYEQYL. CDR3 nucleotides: TGTGCCAGCAGTTTTGGGACTAGCGGGTCCTACGAGCAGTACCTC.

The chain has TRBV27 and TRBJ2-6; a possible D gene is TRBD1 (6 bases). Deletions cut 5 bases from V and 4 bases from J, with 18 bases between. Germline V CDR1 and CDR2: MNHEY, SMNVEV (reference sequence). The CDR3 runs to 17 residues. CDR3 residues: CASSPPNRANGANVLTF. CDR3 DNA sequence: TGTGCCAGCAGTCCACCCAACAGGGCCAACGGGGCCAACGTCCTGACTTTC.

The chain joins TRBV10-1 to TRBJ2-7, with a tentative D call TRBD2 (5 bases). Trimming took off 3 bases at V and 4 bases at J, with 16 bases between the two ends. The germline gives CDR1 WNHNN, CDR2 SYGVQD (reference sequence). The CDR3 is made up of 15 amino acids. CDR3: CASSDEAVMQYEQYF. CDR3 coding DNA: TGCGCCAGCAGTGATGAAGCGGTCATGCAATACGAGCAGTACTTC.

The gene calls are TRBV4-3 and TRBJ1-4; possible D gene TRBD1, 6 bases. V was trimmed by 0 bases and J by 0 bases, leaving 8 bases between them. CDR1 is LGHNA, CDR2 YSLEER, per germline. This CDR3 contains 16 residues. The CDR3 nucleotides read TGCGCCAGCAGCCAAGATTGGACAGCAACTAATGAAAAACTGTTTTTT. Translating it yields CASSQDWTATNEKLFF.

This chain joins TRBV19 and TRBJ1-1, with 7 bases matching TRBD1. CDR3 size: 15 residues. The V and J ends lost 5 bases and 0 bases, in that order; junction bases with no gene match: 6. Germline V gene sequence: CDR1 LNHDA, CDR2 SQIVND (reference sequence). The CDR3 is CASSQVDRMNTEAFF. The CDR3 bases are TGTGCCAGTAGTCAGGTGGACAGGATGAACACTGAAGCTTTCTTT.

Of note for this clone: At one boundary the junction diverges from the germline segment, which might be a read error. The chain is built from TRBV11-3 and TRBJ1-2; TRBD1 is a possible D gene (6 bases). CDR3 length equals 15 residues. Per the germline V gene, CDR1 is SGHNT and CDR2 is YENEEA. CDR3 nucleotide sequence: TGTGCCAGCAGTTTAGGGGGACTTTTAAACTATGGCTACACCTTC. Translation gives CASSLGGLLNYGYTF.